This T cell receptor (beta chain) was recorded in a study of shared clonotypes between healthy human individuals. Overall study findings and caveats: The small donor group covered limited genetic and exposure diversity.

Details on this clone: What it recognizes is unknown.

In the authors' workflow: Junction-only immunoSEQ sequences carried no quality scores, so filtering differed. Measured with immunoSEQ multiplex PCR; TCRdb has only the in-frame clones, and not every one. That table gives V, J and clone size, and the DNA gave D and trimming. The repertoire holds about 450,000 clones, roughly three quarters seen once, with roughly 13% in the top ten. Genomic DNA came from around 100 million PBMCs in unsorted samples. This CDR3 comprises 14 residues. Germline V gives CDR1 MDHEN, CDR2 SYDVKM. The V and J ends lost 0 bases and 4 bases respectively, with 6 bases between them.

This chain joins TRBV28 and TRBJ2-2; no clear D gene. The sequence was obtained from a woman aged 40 to 50 in good health. Some clones in this sample may be carry-over from other donors' samples. Sequencing was done on a sample of PBMCs. CDR3 sequence (DNA): TGTGCCAGCAGTTTATGGGGCGGCACCGGGGAGCTGTTTTTT. Translation gives CASSLWGGTGELFF.